Listed here are 25 T cell receptor beta chains from one sample, sequenced in a study of T-cell memory formation after mild COVID-19. One entry per CDR3 protein, called by TCRdb with MiXCR from the 5' RACE reads. Among about 110,000 distinct CDR3 sequences, roughly a sixth were seen once, and the ten largest hold approximately 5.1%. Material: PBMCs or a T cell subset sorted from them (not recorded which). These receptors originate from a man aged 18-30 years who had mild COVID-19 (a few samples of this study predate the infection). Cell type and time point are not known.

This clonotype appeared a few times. V is TRBV6-1 and J is TRBJ2-1; D is tentatively TRBD1 or TRBD2 (5 bases each). The CDR3 runs to 14 residues. Germline V gene sequence: CDR1 MNHNS, CDR2 SASEGT. V gave up 2 bases and J gave up 6 bases, with 11 bases separating them. The CDR3 sequence: CASSEIGARNEQFF. DNA for the CDR3: TGTGCCAGCAGTGAAATCGGGGCCCGCAATGAGCAGTTCTTC.

There are many counts of this clonotype. The gene calls are TRBV10-3 and TRBJ2-2, with TRBD2 identical over 10 bases. The CDR3 has 15 amino acids. Germline V gene sequence: CDR1 ENHRY, CDR2 SYGVKD. Trimming took 5 bases from V and 1 from J; bases not matched to a gene: 1. The CDR3, as DNA: TGTGCCATCAGTCGACTAGCGGGGAACACCGGGGAGCTGTTTTTT. Its translation: CAISRLAGNTGELFF.

This clonotype turned up a few times. The chain recombines TRBV7-9 with TRBJ2-3; 7 bases agree with TRBD2. Looked up from germline, CDR1 is SEHNR and CDR2 is FQNEAQ (reference sequence). CDR3 size: 15 residues. J gave up 2 bases and V 0 bases, and 2 bases lay outside the gene matches. CDR3 DNA sequence: TGTGCCAGCAGCTTAGCGGGGGGGACCACAGATACGCAGTATTTT. Protein: CASSLAGGTTDTQYF. The full variable domain, in which reference TRBV7-9 and TRBJ2-3 provide the parts outside the CDR3, is DTGVSQNPRHKITKRGQNVTFRCDPISEHNRLYWYRQTLGQGPEFLTYFQNEAQLEKSRLLSDRFSAERPKGSFSTLEIQRTEQGDSAMYLCASSLAGGTTDTQYFGPGTRLTVL.

V usage is TRBV6-5 and J usage is TRBJ1-4; the D gene is possibly TRBD1 (5 bases). Germline values: CDR1 MNHEY, CDR2 SVGAGI. The length of the CDR3 is 13 residues. The V end was cut by 8 bases, the J end by 8 bases, with 15 bases between. CDR3 sequence (DNA): TGTGCCAGCGGCGGGACCACGAGGGAAAAACTGTTTTTT. The encoded protein is CASGGTTREKLFF.

J is TRBJ2-7 and V is TRBV28, with D perhaps matching TRBD1 or TRBD2 (7 bases each). The CDR3 length is 13 residues. CDR1 and CDR2 from the germline V gene are MDHEN and SYDVKM. The ends were cut back, 5 bases at V and 7 bases at J, with 15 bases in the middle. DNA for the CDR3: TGTGCCAGCAGTCCAGGGGGGGCTTTAGAGCAGTACTTC. Its translation is CASSPGGALEQYF.

This clonotype was picked up a small number of times. CDR3 DNA: TGTGCCAGCAGCCGGGCCAGGGGGCAGACCGGGGAGCTGTTTTTT. It encodes CASSRARGQTGELFF. The chain uses TRBV14 and TRBJ2-2; 8 nucleotides agree with TRBD1. In germline, CDR1 is SGHDN, CDR2 FVKESK. Trimming cost V 4 bases and J 5 bases; bases outside gene matches: 6. The CDR3 sequence is 15 residues long.

The table lists this clonotype with a few counts. V is TRBV20-1 and J is TRBJ2-5; no definite D call. V lost 6 bases and J lost 4, with 9 bases in between. The CDR3 contains 11 residues. CDR1 is DFQATT and CDR2 is SNEGSKA in the germline V gene (reference sequence). This chain's CDR3 is CSAAPGETQYF. The CDR3 nucleotides are TGCAGTGCCGCCCCTGGAGAGACCCAGTACTTC.

This clonotype was found a few times. CDR3 coding DNA: TGTGCCAGCAGTTACTCTACGGCTGCGAGAGGTAGCTCCTACGAGCAGTACGTC. Its protein product is CASSYSTAARGSSYEQYV. J is TRBJ2-7 and V is TRBV6-2 or TRBV6-3, with D hard to call. V gave up 0 bases and J gave up 0 bases, with 18 bases separating them. Germline V gives CDR1 MNHEY, CDR2 SVGEGT. There are 18 residues in the CDR3.

CDR3 nucleotide sequence: TGTGCCAGCAGCGTAGTGTGGGGGACCGGGGAGCTGTTTTTT. This sequence encodes CASSVVWGTGELFF. The rearrangement links TRBV9 to TRBJ2-2, with D perhaps being TRBD1 or TRBD2 (5 bases each). CDR1 SGDLS and CDR2 YYNGEE come from the germline V gene. The CDR3 has 14 amino acids. Trimming removed 0 bases at V and 5 bases at J, with 8 bases between.

The V gene is TRBV5-1, the J gene TRBJ1-4; D is perhaps TRBD1 (6 bases). This CDR3 is 15 amino acids long. The V gene's germline CDR1 is SGHRS and CDR2 YFSETQ. V lost 4 bases and J lost 0, with 10 bases in between. The CDR3 bases are TGCGCCAGCAGCGATCAGGGGTCAACTAATGAAAAACTGTTTTTT. Translating it yields CASSDQGSTNEKLFF. Supplemented by reference TRBV5-1 and TRBJ1-4, the full variable domain reads KAGVTQTPRYLIKTRGQQVTLSCSPISGHRSVSWYQQTPGQGLQFLFEYFSETQRNKGNFPGRFSGRQFSNSRSEMNVSTLELGDSALYLCASSDQGSTNEKLFFGSGTQLSVL.

This clonotype came up a few times. This rearrangement joins TRBV30 to TRBJ2-3; the D gene is possibly TRBD1 (6 bases). The CDR3 sequence is 13 residues long. V was clipped by 5 bases and J by 6 bases, with 15 bases between them. Germline-derived CDR1 and CDR2 are GTSNPN and SVGIG (reference sequence). DNA of the CDR3: TGTGCCTGGGGCCCGGTGGGGGCCGATACGCAGTATTTT. It yields the protein CAWGPVGADTQYF.

V usage is TRBV27 and J usage is TRBJ2-1; the match to TRBD2 covers 9 bases. The CDR3 is 15 amino acids. The junction had 8 bases not matched to a gene; V was cut back by 6 bases and J by 5 bases. Germline V gene data show CDR1 as MNHEY and CDR2 as SMNVEV (reference sequence). CDR3 loop: CASSSAGGPHNEQFF. The DNA of the CDR3 is TGTGCCAGCAGCTCTGCGGGGGGGCCCCACAATGAGCAGTTCTTC.

The V and J genes are TRBV12-3 or TRBV12-4 and TRBJ1-1; no reliable D call. V was pared by 1 base and J by 6 bases, with 9 bases between. The CDR3 consists of 13 residues. CDR3 bases: TGTGCCAGCAGTTTAGGCATCCGTTCTGAAGCTTTCTTT. Encoded protein: CASSLGIRSEAFF.

In this sample, this clonotype turned up a few times. This chain joins TRBV4-1 and TRBJ2-5; maybe TRBD2 (6 bases). The CDR3 covers 17 residues. From germline, CDR1 is MGHRA and CDR2 YSYEKL. V lost 5 bases to trimming and J lost 4 bases, with 23 bases between them. In nucleotides, the CDR3 is TGCGCCAGCAGCGACGGGACTCCTGTGGGCGGCACAGAGACCCAGTACTTC. Protein product: CASSDGTPVGGTETQYF.

This clonotype has more than one count but fewer than ten. The V and J genes are TRBV5-1 and TRBJ2-7, with 8 bases that match TRBD1. V gave up 5 bases and J gave up 6 bases; unmatched junction bases: 16. Looked up from germline, CDR1 is SGHRS and CDR2 is YFSETQ. This CDR3 has 16 amino acids. CDR3 in DNA: TGCGCCAGCAGACCGCTTATCCCCGGACAGGGAGGCGAGCAGTACGTC. It specifies CASRPLIPGQGGEQYV.

The CDR3 nucleotides are TGTGCCAGCGTCAGGGAAAATAGTTCACCCCTCCACTTT. Its protein product is CASVRENSSPLHF. This chain joins TRBV2 and TRBJ1-6, with a possible D match to TRBD1 (5 bases). V was trimmed by 8 bases and J by 9 bases, leaving 14 bases between them. CDR3 length: 13 residues. CDR1 is SNHLY and CDR2 is FYNNEI in the germline V gene.

The chain uses TRBV11-1 and TRBJ2-3; D possibly corresponds to TRBD1 (5 bases). CDR1 and CDR2 from the germline V gene are SGHAT and FQDESV (reference sequence). CDR3 size: 15 residues. V lost 5 bases to trimming and J lost 0 bases, with 12 bases between them. In nucleotides, the CDR3 is TGTGCCAGCAGCCCTTGGACAACTAGCACAGATACGCAGTATTTT. It encodes CASSPWTTSTDTQYF.

This chain joins TRBV12-3 or TRBV12-4 and TRBJ2-1, with 7 bases lining up with TRBD1. V trimming: 4 bases; J trimming: 6 bases; junction bases outside the gene matches: 12. The CDR3 runs 16 residues. The CDR3 loop is CASSSPWDRETNEQFF. The CDR3 nucleotides read TGTGCCAGCAGTTCCCCCTGGGACAGAGAGACCAATGAGCAGTTCTTC.

The chain recombines TRBV6-1 with TRBJ1-1; D call uncertain. Germline V gene data show CDR1 as MNHNS and CDR2 as SASEGT. The CDR3 runs 13 residues. The ends were cut back, 8 bases at V and 0 bases at J, with 10 bases in the middle. The CDR3 nucleotides read TGTGCCAGCCTAAACAGCCTGAACACTGAAGCTTTCTTT. Protein product: CASLNSLNTEAFF.

This rearrangement joins TRBV29-1 to TRBJ2-2; D may be TRBD2 (6 bases). V lost 4 bases to trimming and J lost 6 bases, with 12 bases between them. Germline loops: CDR1 SQVTM, CDR2 ANQGSEA. The CDR3 has 13 residues. CDR3 coding DNA: TGCAGCGTTGGGGTAACGGGGGCCGGGGAGCTGTTTTTT. The encoded protein is CSVGVTGAGELFF.

This clonotype was seen a few times. V is TRBV5-1 and J is TRBJ2-5; D is ambiguous. Germline lookup yields CDR1 SGHRS and CDR2 YFSETQ. Trimming left V 0 bases short and J 5 bases short, with 20 bases between. The CDR3 has 17 amino acids. In DNA form, the CDR3 reads TGCGCCAGCAGCTTGGCTGAACTTACGGGCCCCGCGGAGACCCAGTACTTC. Residues: CASSLAELTGPAETQYF.

This clonotype has only a few counts. The rearrangement joins TRBV18 to TRBJ1-2; 7 bases map to TRBD1. V dropped 4 bases and J dropped 4; count of bases not matched to a gene: 12. Germline CDR1 reads KGHSH; CDR2 reads LQKENI. The CDR3 has 16 amino acids. The CDR3 loop is CASSRTGDPFGYGYTF. In DNA, the CDR3 is TGTGCCAGCTCACGGACAGGTGATCCCTTCGGCTATGGCTACACCTTC.

This clonotype came up a few times. V and J are TRBV2 and TRBJ1-1; D may be TRBD1 (6 bases). Germline loops: CDR1 SNHLY, CDR2 FYNNEI. This CDR3 has 14 residues. The V and J ends lost 8 bases and 2 bases respectively, with 15 bases between them. CDR3 loop: CASALGQINTEAFF. Written as DNA, the CDR3 is TGTGCCAGCGCCCTCGGACAGATAAACACTGAAGCTTTCTTT. The full variable domain, completed using reference TRBV2 and TRBJ1-1, is EPEVTQTPSHQVTQMGQEVILRCVPISNHLYFYWYRQILGQKVEFLVSFYNNEISEKSEIFDDQFSVERPDGSNFTLKIRSTKLEDSAMYFCASALGQINTEAFFGQGTRLTVV.

This clonotype was counted a few times. J is TRBJ1-5 and V is TRBV6-5, with 7 nucleotides matching TRBD1. Germline CDR1 reads MNHEY; CDR2 reads SVGAGI. The CDR3 spans 13 residues. V was clipped by 6 bases and J by 7 bases; unmatched bases: 6. DNA for the CDR3: TGTGCCAGCAGCGAGGGGGCGGGACAGCCCCAGCATTTT. Translation gives CASSEGAGQPQHF.

This clonotype was counted only a few times. The J gene is TRBJ2-2, the V gene TRBV2, with D unresolved. V dropped 6 bases and J dropped 0 bases, with 8 bases sitting between them. CDR1 is SNHLY and CDR2 is FYNNEI in the germline V gene. The CDR3 totals 14 residues. CDR3: CASRVSPNTGELFF. The CDR3 coding sequence is TGTGCCAGCAGAGTATCACCGAACACCGGGGAGCTGTTTTTT.